Below, 11 T cell receptor beta chains from the same sample are listed, as sequenced in a study of blood T cells in healthy people across ages. The use of a sample-barcoded 5' primer and a J-beta primer mix characterized a second PCR of roughly 7 to 11 cycles. TCRdb passed the 5' RACE reads through MiXCR, listing each CDR3 protein once. The sample lists 1.5 million to 2 million distinct CDR3 sequences, roughly 30% occurring once. Sequenced: blood. The receptors here all came from a woman aged 25 to 39 in good health.

The chain combines TRBV30 with TRBJ2-7; D may be TRBD2 (6 bases). V was shortened by 4 bases and J by 4 bases, with 14 bases between the two germline ends. The CDR3 contains 13 residues. Germline V gene sequence: CDR1 GTSNPN, CDR2 SVGIG (reference sequence). The chain's CDR3 is CAWTRELGYEQYF. The CDR3, as DNA: TGTGCCTGGACCCGGGAGCTGGGGTACGAGCAGTACTTC.

This rearrangement joins TRBV20-1 to TRBJ2-5; TRBD2 aligns across 12 bases. Germline V gene sequence: CDR1 DFQATT, CDR2 SNEGSKA (reference sequence). This CDR3 comprises 15 residues. V lost 5 bases to trimming and J lost 5 bases; unmatched junction nucleotides: 9. The CDR3 loop reads CSASDTSGGMETQYF. The CDR3 nucleotides read TGCAGTGCTTCTGATACTAGCGGGGGGATGGAGACCCAGTACTTC.

V usage is TRBV7-9 and J usage is TRBJ2-7; TRBD1 is a possible D gene (6 bases). Germline V lookup: CDR1 SEHNR, CDR2 FQNEAQ (reference sequence). This CDR3 has 12 amino acids. V was trimmed by 3 bases and J by 6 bases, leaving 9 bases between them. The CDR3 DNA is TGTGCCAGCAGCTTTACAGGGTCCGAGCAGTACTTC. It codes for CASSFTGSEQYF. Filled out from reference TRBV7-9 and TRBJ2-7, the complete variable domain reads DTGVSQNPRHKITKRGQNVTFRCDPISEHNRLYWYRQTLGQGPEFLTYFQNEAQLEKSRLLSDRFSAERPKGSFSTLEIQRTEQGDSAMYLCASSFTGSEQYFGPGTRLTVT.

Regarding this clonotype: At one boundary the junction diverges from the germline segment, which might be a read error. V usage is TRBV10-3 and J usage is TRBJ2-6; D is perhaps TRBD1 or TRBD2 (5 bases each). The germline V gene has CDR1 ENHRY and CDR2 SYGVKD. The CDR3 has 19 residues. For the CDR3, the DNA is TGTGCCATCAGTGCCCCAGGGTTGGCTCCGGGGTCTGGGGCCAACGCCCTGACTTTC. Translation: CAISAPGLAPGSGANALTF.

This clonotype was seen many times. This chain uses TRBV10-3 with TRBJ1-2, with D tentatively TRBD1 (5 bases). CDR1 and CDR2 (germline): ENHRY, SYGVKD. V was cut by 0 bases and J by 4 bases, with 12 bases left in between. The CDR3 loop spans 15 amino acids. The CDR3 nucleotides are TGTGCCATCAGTGAGTCGGGACGTCAAGCCTATGGCTACACCTTC. It specifies CAISESGRQAYGYTF.

This clonotype showed up just once. J is TRBJ2-3 and V is TRBV21-1. TRBV21-1 is described as a pseudogene. The CDR3 loop spans 14 amino acids. The CDR3 is CASRMFPSTDTQYF. The CDR3 region has the DNA TGTGCCAGCAGGATGTTCCCTAGCACAGATACGCAGTATTTT.

V gene TRBV18 combines with J gene TRBJ1-5; no reliable D call. Looked up from germline, CDR1 is KGHSH and CDR2 is LQKENI. This CDR3 region has 16 residues. V lost 2 bases, J lost 0 bases, and 11 bases lay in between. Here the CDR3 reads CASSPNSEYSNQPQHF. Here the CDR3 DNA reads TGTGCCAGCTCACCAAATTCGGAGTATAGCAATCAGCCCCAGCATTTT. The complete variable domain, with remaining parts taken from reference TRBV18 and TRBJ1-5, reads NAGVMQNPRHLVRRRGQEARLRCSPMKGHSHVYWYRQLPEEGLKFMVYLQKENIIDESGMPKERFSAEFPKEGPSILRIQQVVRGDSAAYFCASSPNSEYSNQPQHFGDGTRLSIL.

This clonotype has a count of ten or more. V gene TRBV7-2 combines with J gene TRBJ2-7; D may be TRBD1 or TRBD2 (5 bases each). Germline-derived CDR1 and CDR2 are SGHTA and FQGNSA. CDR3 length: 14 residues. V lost 1 base, J lost 6 bases, and 13 bases lay in between. CDR3 bases: TGTGCCAGCAGCTTAGGGGACCTTCATCTCGAGCAGTACTTC. Its translation: CASSLGDLHLEQYF.

The chain employs TRBV27 and TRBJ2-7; 11 positions agree with TRBD2. Germline-derived CDR1 and CDR2 are MNHEY and SMNVEV (reference sequence). Unmatched junction bases numbered 13, after V lost 2 bases and J lost 7 bases. The CDR3 extends over 17 amino acids. The CDR3 sequence: CASSLSLGLAGGGEQYF. CDR3 sequence (DNA): TGTGCCAGCAGTTTAAGTCTTGGGCTAGCGGGGGGAGGTGAGCAGTACTTC.

The chain couples TRBV5-1 to TRBJ1-4, with D maybe TRBD1 (5 bases). CDR1 is SGHRS, CDR2 YFSETQ, per germline. CDR3 size: 17 residues. Trimming pared 0 bases from V and 5 bases from J, leaving 17 bases between. The CDR3 here is CASSLGPWQGLNEKLFF. CDR3 nucleotide sequence: TGCGCCAGCAGCTTGGGACCATGGCAGGGTCTAAATGAAAAACTGTTTTTT.

The chain couples TRBV12-3 or TRBV12-4 to TRBJ1-2; a possible D gene is TRBD1 (6 bases). This CDR3 has 15 amino acids. V dropped 5 bases and J dropped 3 bases, with 16 bases sitting between them. CDR3 in DNA: TGTGCCAGCAGTAGGGGGGGAAAGGAGTACTATGGCTACACCTTC. This codes for CASSRGGKEYYGYTF.